Below are 6 T cell receptor beta chains sequenced from a single sample in a study of shared clonotypes between healthy human individuals. The repertoire was sequenced with immunoSEQ multiplex PCR; TCRdb's copy has only in-frame clones and lacks some. This table holds about 1.5 million clones, roughly 98% found once. The sequenced sample consisted of naive CD4+ T cells sorted from blood. The subset was: CD45RA+ positively selected. Every receptor here comes from a man aged 30-40 years in good health.

In nucleotides, the CDR3 is TGTGCCAGCAGCTTAGACAGGGGGGCCCTACGGCGCGATCAGCCCCAGCATTTT. Translation: CASSLDRGALRRDQPQHF. The V call is TRBV11-3, the J call TRBJ1-5, with TRBD1 identical over 7 bases. Germline CDR1 is SGHNT and CDR2 is YENEEA. V gave up 0 bases and J gave up 5 bases; unmatched junction bases: 13. CDR3 length: 18 amino acids.

This chain uses TRBV7-9 with TRBJ1-4; D might be TRBD1 (5 bases). The CDR3 totals 15 residues. The V end was cut by 2 bases, the J end by 5 bases, with 12 bases between. CDR1 is SEHNR, CDR2 FQNEAQ, per germline (reference sequence). The CDR3 bases are TGTGCCAGCAGCTTACCGGGACCGATCAATGAAAAACTGTTTTTT. This translates into CASSLPGPINEKLFF. The whole variable domain, remainder taken from reference TRBV7-9 and TRBJ1-4, is DTGVSQNPRHKITKRGQNVTFRCDPISEHNRLYWYRQTLGQGPEFLTYFQNEAQLEKSRLLSDRFSAERPKGSFSTLEIQRTEQGDSAMYLCASSLPGPINEKLFFGSGTQLSVL.

V usage is TRBV5-6 and J usage is TRBJ2-1; 8 bases line up with TRBD1. Germline CDR1 and CDR2: SGHDT and YYEEEE. The CDR3 has 16 residues. V shed 3 bases and J 4 bases; nucleotides not matched to a gene: 9. DNA of the CDR3: TGTGCCAGCAGCTACTTTCGGGACAGGCCATACAATGAGCAGTTCTTC. Its translation is CASSYFRDRPYNEQFF.

This clone came up once. The chain employs TRBV18 and TRBJ2-1; D is unclear. Germline V gives CDR1 KGHSH, CDR2 LQKENI. V was cut by 3 bases and J by 6 bases, with 6 bases left in between. The CDR3 has 12 amino acids. CDR3 region: CASSPTLNEQFF. The CDR3 DNA reads TGTGCCAGCTCACCGACACTCAATGAGCAGTTCTTC.

On this clone itself: Other DNA sequences of this sample code for an identical CDR3. The gene calls are TRBV5-4 and TRBJ2-1; D is perhaps TRBD1 (6 bases). CDR1 is SGHNT and CDR2 is YYREEE in the germline V gene (reference sequence). The CDR3 has 15 amino acids. Trimming took off 3 bases at V and 0 bases at J, with 10 bases between the two ends. DNA for the CDR3: TGTGCCAGCAGCTCGGACAGCAGCTCCTACAATGAGCAGTTCTTC. This sequence encodes CASSSDSSSYNEQFF.

Remarks on this clone: The sample contains more than one DNA sequence encoding this CDR3. The J gene is TRBJ2-3, the V gene TRBV7-2; 14 bases agree with TRBD2. This CDR3 is built from 16 residues. V shed 4 bases, J shed 1 base, and the junction held 1 base outside the gene matches. The germline V gene has CDR1 SGHTA and CDR2 FQGNSA. As DNA, the CDR3 is TGTGCCAGCAGCTCGACTAGCGGGAGGGGCACAGATACGCAGTATTTT. Translation gives CASSSTSGRGTDTQYF.